This T cell receptor (beta chain) is drawn from a study of cytomegalovirus exposure and HLA in healthy donors. Nominally healthy donors were sampled, though unrecorded immune exposures were likely. Points from the study as a whole: Associated with HLA alleles at 0.05 false discovery rate in a later analysis were over 15,000 TCR beta sequences. Follow-up analysis later connected one missense variant in DCLRE1C with trimming of TCR beta V- and J-genes.

This CDR3 has 13 residues. V shed 5 bases, J shed 3 bases, and the junction held 3 bases outside the gene matches. The germline gives CDR1 SEHNR, CDR2 FQNEAQ (reference sequence). A word on this clone: The target antigen is unknown.

A multiplex PCR was run with 60 Vbeta primers and 13 Jbeta primers. TCRdb's table, derived via immunoSEQ multiplex PCR, lists solely in-frame clones and lacks some. The table has tens of thousands of clones, roughly 70% seen once. The chain recombines TRBV7-9 with TRBJ1-1, with TRBD1 identical over 7 bases. The source material was PBMCs. This clonotype originated in a man aged 50 or older in good health and CMV-seronegative. CDR3 sequence: CASSTGQHTEAFF. The CDR3 coding sequence is TGTGCCAGCAGCACGGGACAGCACACTGAAGCTTTCTTT.